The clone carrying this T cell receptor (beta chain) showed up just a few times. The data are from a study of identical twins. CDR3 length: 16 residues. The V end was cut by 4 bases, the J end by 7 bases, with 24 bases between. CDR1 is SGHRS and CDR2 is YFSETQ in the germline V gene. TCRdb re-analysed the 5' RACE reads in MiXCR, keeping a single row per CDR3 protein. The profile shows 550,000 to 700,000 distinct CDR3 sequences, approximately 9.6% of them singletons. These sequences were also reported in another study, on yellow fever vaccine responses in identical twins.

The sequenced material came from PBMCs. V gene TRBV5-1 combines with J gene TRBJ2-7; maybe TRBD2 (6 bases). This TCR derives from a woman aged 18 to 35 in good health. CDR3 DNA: TGCGCCAGCAGCACACCTTTGTTGGGGGGAATGCCGGAGCAGTACTTC. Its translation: CASSTPLLGGMPEQYF.